This TCR beta chain was recorded in a study of CD8 T cells in ankylosing spondylitis. Regarding this clonotype: The antigen remains undetermined.

Unmatched junction bases numbered 7, after V lost 4 bases and J lost 1 base. The CDR3 loop spans 16 amino acids. CDR1 SGDLS and CDR2 YYNGEE come from the germline V gene. Study-wide findings and caveats: A motif of fewer than ten highly homologous TCR beta variants was seen as apparently characteristic of ankylosing spondylitis blood. Reportedly, significant enrichment of disease-linked clones occurred in matched ankylosing spondylitis synovial fluid. Disease-linked clones had a CD8+ phenotype and relatively low frequency in peripheral blood. Earlier studies detected some motif variants in reactive arthritis synovial fluid and blood.

Using quantitative 5'-RACE with molecular barcodes, the authors made TCR beta libraries. TCRdb re-analysed the 5' RACE reads in MiXCR, keeping a single row per CDR3 protein. Of 670,000 or so distinct CDR3 sequences in the sample, 19% were seen once. The chain is built from TRBV9 and TRBJ1-3; 8 positions match TRBD1. The receptor's source is a male donor with ankylosing spondylitis. What was sequenced was blood, either unsorted or a sorted T cell fraction (not recorded which). The CDR3 nucleotides read TGTGCCAGCAGCCCCCAGGACAGGGTTTCTGGAAACACCATATATTTT. Amino acid sequence: CASSPQDRVSGNTIYF.